A selection of T cell receptor beta chains follows, all from one sample in a study of T cell responses to AZD1222 COVID-19 vaccine. Measured with immunoSEQ multiplex PCR; TCRdb has only the in-frame clones, and not every one. The repertoire holds fewer than 110,000 clones, with 91% as singletons. This material consisted of peripheral blood, taken on day 0 of AZD1222 vaccination. The receptors originated from an adult in good health. Each CDR3 is given with its conserved first and last residue. Each record gives: V gene, J gene, clone size, D gene, CDR3 DNA, CDR3 protein. D genes are given only for firm matches. Clone sizes are given selectively: once, few, many, or a class where the clone is expanded.

V: TRBV27; J: TRBJ1-1; size: .; D: .; DNA: TGTGCCAGCAGTTTCGGGCCTGTGAGTATAGCTTTCTTT; CDR3: CASSFGPVSIAFF
V: TRBV5-6; J: TRBJ2-1; size: .; D: TRBD2; DNA: TGTGCCAGCAGCAGTACCGGGACTAGTAGGGACAATGAGCAGTTCTTC; CDR3: CASSSTGTSRDNEQFF
V: TRBV9; J: TRBJ2-5; size: .; D: .; DNA: TGTGCCAGCAGCTACCTTCCGGGACGAGAGACCCAGTACTTC; CDR3: CASSYLPGRETQYF
V: TRBV18; J: TRBJ2-3; size: .; D: TRBD2; DNA: TGTGCCAGCTCAACATCTAGCGGGGGAAGGGCAGATACGCAGTATTTT; CDR3: CASSTSSGGRADTQYF
V: TRBV27; J: TRBJ1-2; size: few; D: .; DNA: TGTGCCAGCAGTTTATCGCGGGGAGGTAACTATGGCTACACCTTC; CDR3: CASSLSRGGNYGYTF
V: TRBV18; J: TRBJ1-1; size: .; D: TRBD1; DNA: TGTGCCAGCTCACTCAAGACAGGGGGGAACACTGAAGCTTTCTTT; CDR3: CASSLKTGGNTEAFF
V: TRBV7-2; J: TRBJ1-6; size: .; D: .; DNA: TGTGCCAGCAGCCAACCCTTCAAGAACCTCTATAATTCACCCCTCCACTTT; CDR3: CASSQPFKNLYNSPLHF
V: TRBV5-1; J: TRBJ2-3; size: .; D: TRBD2; DNA: TGCGCCAGCAGCTTCGGGGGAGGGACCCGAGATACGCAGTATTTT; CDR3: CASSFGGGTRDTQYF
V: TRBV3-1/TRBV3-2; J: TRBJ2-1; size: .; D: TRBD2; DNA: TGTGCCAGCAGCCAAGATCCGGGGCTAGCGGGAGAGTATGAGCAGTTCTTC; CDR3: CASSQDPGLAGEYEQFF
V: TRBV24-1; J: TRBJ1-5; size: .; D: .; DNA: TGTGCCACCAGTGATTTGGGGCCCCAGCATTTT; CDR3: CATSDLGPQHF
V: TRBV3-1/TRBV3-2; J: TRBJ1-2; size: .; D: .; DNA: TGTGCCAGCAGCCAAGAAGGCGCATTCCCTGCTAACTATGGCTACACCTTC; CDR3: CASSQEGAFPANYGYTF
V: TRBV4-1; J: TRBJ1-2; size: .; D: .; DNA: TGCGCCAGCAGCCAAGATTTGGCCTATGGCTACACCTTC; CDR3: CASSQDLAYGYTF
V: TRBV10-3; J: TRBJ2-7; size: .; D: TRBD2; DNA: TGTGCCATCAGTGAGTACATGGCGGGAGCCGGCTCCTACGAGCAGTACTTC; CDR3: CAISEYMAGAGSYEQYF
V: TRBV14; J: TRBJ2-7; size: .; D: TRBD1; DNA: TGTGCCAGCAGCCGACCGGGACAGGGTCTATACGAGCAGTACTTC; CDR3: CASSRPGQGLYEQYF
V: TRBV5-4; J: TRBJ2-7; size: .; D: .; DNA: TGTGCCAGCAGCCACAACTACGAGCAGTACTTC; CDR3: CASSHNYEQYF
V: TRBV15; J: TRBJ1-2; size: .; D: .; DNA: TGTGCCACCAGCAGTCTGAGAGAGGTAGATGGCTACACCTTC; CDR3: CATSSLREVDGYTF
V: TRBV12-3/TRBV12-4; J: TRBJ1-2; size: .; D: .; DNA: TGTGCCAGCAGCTCAGGGATCTATGGCTACACCTTC; CDR3: CASSSGIYGYTF
V: TRBV29-1; J: TRBJ2-7; size: once; D: .; DNA: TGCAGCGTAGGGACCGCCGGGGGTTACGAGCAGTACTTC; CDR3: CSVGTAGGYEQYF
V: TRBV19; J: TRBJ1-1; size: .; D: .; DNA: TGTGCCAGTAGTACCCGGACCCCCATCCCAAACACTGAAGCTTTCTTT; CDR3: CASSTRTPIPNTEAFF
V: TRBV5-1; J: TRBJ2-2; size: .; D: .; DNA: TGCGCCAGCAGCTTGGAAAGTCCCACCGGGGAGCTGTTTTTT; CDR3: CASSLESPTGELFF
V: TRBV19; J: TRBJ2-5; size: .; D: TRBD2; DNA: TGTGCCAGTAGTATAAAAGGGACGAGAACGGGAGGGATGCAAGAGACCCAGTACTTC; CDR3: CASSIKGTRTGGMQETQYF
V: TRBV27; J: TRBJ2-3; size: .; D: .; DNA: TGTGCCAGCAGTCGAGGGGGTCAGGCTCGCACAGATACGCAGTATTTT; CDR3: CASSRGGQARTDTQYF
V: TRBV6-5; J: TRBJ1-5; size: .; D: .; DNA: TGTGCCAGCAGTTACTCGACCAGGGTAGACAATCAGCCCCAGCATTTT; CDR3: CASSYSTRVDNQPQHF
V: TRBV28; J: TRBJ1-1; size: .; D: .; DNA: TGTGCCAGCAGATTTTACCAGGGTGAAGCTTTCTTT; CDR3: CASRFYQGEAFF
V: TRBV19; J: TRBJ1-2; size: once; D: .; DNA: TGTGCCAGTAGGGGACCCGGTGGTAACTATGGCTACACCTTC; CDR3: CASRGPGGNYGYTF
V: TRBV7-3; J: TRBJ2-7; size: few; D: TRBD2; DNA: TGTGCCAGCAGCCCCGTGGGGAGCGGGAGTGTCCACGAGCAGTACTTC; CDR3: CASSPVGSGSVHEQYF
V: TRBV10-3; J: TRBJ1-5; size: once; D: TRBD1; DNA: TGTGCCATCAGTGGGACAGGGGGGAGCAATCAGCCCCAGCATTTT; CDR3: CAISGTGGSNQPQHF
V: TRBV6-6; J: TRBJ2-7; size: .; D: .; DNA: TGTGCCAGCAGTTTCCGGGACGAGCAGTACTTC; CDR3: CASSFRDEQYF
V: TRBV29-1; J: TRBJ1-2; size: .; D: .; DNA: TGCAGCGTTGCAAAGGGGGTAAGGGATGGCTACACCTTC; CDR3: CSVAKGVRDGYTF
V: TRBV28; J: TRBJ2-1; size: .; D: .; DNA: .; CDR3: CASRVAVGSTHLF
V: TRBV28; J: TRBJ2-7; size: .; D: .; DNA: TGTGCCAGCAGTCCTCCGAGGAACTCCTACGAGCAGTACTTC; CDR3: CASSPPRNSYEQYF
V: TRBV9; J: TRBJ2-1; size: .; D: .; DNA: TGTGCCAGCAGCGTAGGGTCATACAATGAGCAGTTCTTC; CDR3: CASSVGSYNEQFF
V: TRBV18; J: TRBJ2-7; size: .; D: TRBD1; DNA: TGTGCCAGCTCACCGATTGCGGACAGGGGCTACGAGCAGTACTTC; CDR3: CASSPIADRGYEQYF
V: TRBV3-1/TRBV3-2; J: TRBJ1-6; size: .; D: .; DNA: TGTGCCAGCAGCCCCCGCCCCGGAGGGCCCCTCCACTTT; CDR3: CASSPRPGGPLHF
V: TRBV6-6; J: TRBJ1-3; size: .; D: .; DNA: TGTGCCAGCAGTCTCATTCGCCCCGGAGGGGCTGGAAACACCATATATTTT; CDR3: CASSLIRPGGAGNTIYF